The 20 T cell receptor beta chains in this list originate from one sample, sequenced in a study of control samples from healthy donors and cancer patients. The protocol was immunoSEQ multiplex PCR, while the TCRdb copy is restricted to in-frame clones and leaves out a portion. The table lists roughly 84,000 clones, around nine tenths of them singletons. The sequenced sample consisted of blood. The receptors stem from a man in his fifties in good health.

The chain recombines TRBV27 with TRBJ1-4; 8 nucleotides line up with TRBD1. This CDR3 comprises 15 residues. Trimming at V came to 5 bases and at J to 0 bases, leaving 2 bases not matched to a gene. CDR1 and CDR2 from the germline V gene are MNHEY and SMNVEV (reference sequence). This CDR3 is CASSLQGATNEKLFF. The CDR3 DNA is TGTGCCAGCAGTCTACAGGGGGCAACTAATGAAAAACTGTTTTTT.

The V call is TRBV7-9, the J call TRBJ1-2, with D tentatively TRBD1 (5 bases). The CDR3 length is 14 residues. The germline V gene encodes CDR1 SEHNR and CDR2 FQNEAQ (reference sequence). The V gene lost 8 bases and the J gene lost 0 bases, with 13 bases spanning the gap. CDR3 in amino acids: CASPGDRANYGYTF. CDR3 coding DNA: TGTGCCAGCCCCGGTGACAGAGCTAACTATGGCTACACCTTC.

This CDR3 is CASSQGLGFAGDTQYF. CDR3 coding DNA: TGTGCCAGCAGCCAGGGGCTGGGCTTCGCAGGGGATACGCAGTATTTT. The J gene is TRBJ2-3, the V gene TRBV7-9, with a tentative D call TRBD1 (6 bases). This CDR3 region has 16 residues. V was cut by 5 bases and J by 6 bases, with 21 bases left in between. Germline assignment: CDR1 SEHNR and CDR2 FQNEAQ (reference sequence).

The gene calls are TRBV7-3 and TRBJ2-3; D may match TRBD1 or TRBD2 (5 bases each). Germline CDR1 and CDR2: SGHTA and FQGTGA. CDR3 size: 14 residues. V was clipped by 3 bases and J by 1 base, with 8 bases between them. The CDR3 nucleotides are TGTGCCAGCAGCTTTGGGACCCGCACAGATACGCAGTATTTT. The encoded protein is CASSFGTRTDTQYF. The variable domain in full, completed from reference TRBV7-3 and TRBJ2-3, reads GAGVSQTPSNKVTEKGKYVELRCDPISGHTALYWYRQSLGQGPEFLIYFQGTGAADDSGLPNDRFFAVRPEGSVSTLKIQRTERGDSAVYLCASSFGTRTDTQYFGPGTRLTVL.

This clone was found once. This chain connects TRBV2 to TRBJ1-2; no reliable D call. V was clipped by 8 bases and J by 8 bases, with 18 bases between them. The CDR3 has 13 residues. The germline V gene has CDR1 SNHLY and CDR2 FYNNEI. The CDR3 sequence is CASGGREPWGYTF. The CDR3 DNA reads as TGTGCCAGCGGAGGGAGGGAACCCTGGGGCTACACCTTC.

The chain employs TRBV7-9 and TRBJ1-2; weak D call: TRBD1 (5 bases). The CDR3 contains 14 residues. The germline V gene encodes CDR1 SEHNR and CDR2 FQNEAQ (reference sequence). Trimming cost V 5 bases and J 7 bases, with 17 bases left between them. The CDR3 region has the DNA TGTGCCAGCAGCCCGGACACCCTGGGCGGTGGCTACACCTTC. Translating gives CASSPDTLGGGYTF.

The gene calls are TRBV2 and TRBJ1-1; D ambiguous. This CDR3 contains 12 residues. Germline CDR1 SNHLY, CDR2 FYNNEI. Trimming removed 6 bases from V and 10 bases from J, with 15 bases in between. The CDR3 sequence: CASRGSSFGAFF. In DNA form, the CDR3 reads TGTGCCAGCAGGGGTTCGAGCTTCGGAGCTTTCTTT. Filled out from reference TRBV2 and TRBJ1-1, the complete variable domain reads EPEVTQTPSHQVTQMGQEVILRCVPISNHLYFYWYRQILGQKVEFLVSFYNNEISEKSEIFDDQFSVERPDGSNFTLKIRSTKLEDSAMYFCASRGSSFGAFFGQGTRLTVV.

V is TRBV29-1 and J is TRBJ1-2; D may be TRBD1 (6 bases). This CDR3 has 13 amino acids. From germline, CDR1 is SQVTM and CDR2 ANQGSEA. Trimming shortened V by 7 bases and J by 3 bases, and 15 bases separated the two germline ends. This CDR3 reads CSGKKEGDYGYTF. The CDR3, as DNA: TGCAGCGGCAAAAAGGAGGGGGACTATGGCTACACCTTC.

The chain employs TRBV21-1 and TRBJ2-3; the DNA was not compared with TRBD2, the D call given in the table. TRBV21-1 corresponds to a pseudogene. The CDR3 loop spans 15 amino acids. The CDR3 sequence: CELGGTPTNTDTQYF. The CDR3 nucleotides are TGTGAACTCGGGGGGACCCCTACCAACACAGATACGCAGTATTTT.

This chain connects TRBV13 to TRBJ1-1, with D unresolved. Germline V CDR1 and CDR2: PRHDT, FYEKMQ (reference sequence). V was shortened by 5 bases and J by 0 bases, with 16 bases between the two germline ends. This CDR3 contains 16 residues. The CDR3 sequence: CASSRRLRGMNTEAFF. The DNA for the CDR3 is TGTGCCAGCAGCCGCAGACTAAGAGGAATGAACACTGAAGCTTTCTTT.

The chain joins TRBV4-2 to TRBJ1-1, with TRBD1 matching over 10 bases. The CDR3 covers 15 residues. Trimming took 4 bases from V and 3 from J; bases not matched to a gene: 5. Looked up from germline, CDR1 is LGHNA and CDR2 is YNFKEQ. The DNA for the CDR3 is TGTGCCAGCAGCCGAGGACAGGGGGTTGACACTGAAGCTTTCTTT. Translating it yields CASSRGQGVDTEAFF.

The rearrangement joins TRBV23-1 to TRBJ1-1; TRBD1 is a possible D gene (5 bases). TRBV23-1 is labeled an ORF, and its function is uncertain. V was cut by 3 bases and J by 5 bases, with 19 bases left in between. The CDR3 length is 16 residues. The CDR3 region has the DNA TGCGCCAGCAGTCACCCCCCGGGGCGCCTTAGTACTGAAGCTTTCTTT. It yields the protein CASSHPPGRLSTEAFF.

V is TRBV29-1 and J is TRBJ2-1, with no clear D. The CDR3 spans 14 residues. Germline lookup yields CDR1 SQVTM and CDR2 ANQGSEA. V was clipped by 3 bases and J by 0 bases, with 9 bases between them. Here the CDR3 DNA reads TGCAGCGTTGATAAGGGAAGCTCCTACAATGAGCAGTTCTTC. Translation: CSVDKGSSYNEQFF.

The chain couples TRBV5-6 to TRBJ2-5; a weak D match, TRBD1 (6 bases). CDR3 length: 15 amino acids. Trimming took off 4 bases at V and 5 bases at J, with 18 bases between the two ends. Germline lookup yields CDR1 SGHDT and CDR2 YYEEEE. CDR3 in amino acids: CASSLDSPVGETQYF. The CDR3 DNA reads as TGTGCCAGCAGCCTGGACAGTCCGGTCGGGGAGACCCAGTACTTC.

This clone was found once. The chain is built from TRBV7-8 and TRBJ1-1; TRBD1 might be the D (5 bases). CDR3 size: 13 residues. CDR1 is SGHVS and CDR2 is FQNEAQ in the germline V gene. V was cut by 5 bases and J by 8 bases, with 15 bases left in between. CDR3 sequence: CASSRDLAREAFF. CDR3 coding DNA: TGTGCCAGCAGCAGGGACTTGGCCAGGGAAGCTTTCTTT.

The chain recombines TRBV19 with TRBJ2-5; D perhaps matches TRBD2 (5 bases). Germline V gene data show CDR1 as LNHDA and CDR2 as SQIVND (reference sequence). The CDR3 contains 13 residues. The germline V and J ends were trimmed by 3 bases and 1 base, with 6 bases remaining between them. Here the CDR3 DNA reads TGTGCCAGTAGTATGGACTTCCAAGAGACCCAGTACTTC. It yields the protein CASSMDFQETQYF.

This clone was detected once. The V gene is TRBV6-2 or TRBV6-3, the J gene TRBJ2-7, with D hard to call. From germline, CDR1 is MNHEY and CDR2 SVGEGT. Trimming removed 6 bases at V and 0 bases at J, with 12 bases between. This CDR3 contains 14 residues. The CDR3 DNA sequence: TGTGCCAGCAGCTCCCCCTCCGGCTCCTACGAGCAGTACTTC. It codes for CASSSPSGSYEQYF.

The chain has TRBV4-1 and TRBJ2-5; tentative D call: TRBD2 (5 bases). Germline V gene data show CDR1 as MGHRA and CDR2 as YSYEKL. This CDR3 is 14 amino acids long. The V end lost 6 bases, the J end lost 5 bases, and 16 bases lay between the germline ends. The CDR3 coding sequence is TGCGCCAGCAGGTCTGAGGGTTCCCGGGAGACCCAGTACTTC. Translated: CASRSEGSRETQYF.

V is TRBV12-5 and J is TRBJ1-2; D may be TRBD1 (6 bases). V lost 0 bases and J lost 5, with 16 bases in between. This CDR3 comprises 16 residues. Germline assignment: CDR1 LGHNT and CDR2 FRNRAP. Here the CDR3 DNA reads TGTGCTAGTGGTTTGGTATCCGGGGGGCTGAAGTATGGCTACACCTTC. Translated: CASGLVSGGLKYGYTF.

In DNA form, the CDR3 reads TGTGCCAGCAGTTACACCGGGGGCAGTGGGGCCAACGTCCTGACTTTC. This sequence encodes CASSYTGGSGANVLTF. The J gene is TRBJ2-6, the V gene TRBV6-2 or TRBV6-3; D may match TRBD1 or TRBD2 (6 bases each). The germline V and J ends were trimmed by 2 bases and 3 bases, with 11 bases remaining between them. Germline CDR1 and CDR2: MNHEY and SVGEGT. CDR3 length equals 16 residues.